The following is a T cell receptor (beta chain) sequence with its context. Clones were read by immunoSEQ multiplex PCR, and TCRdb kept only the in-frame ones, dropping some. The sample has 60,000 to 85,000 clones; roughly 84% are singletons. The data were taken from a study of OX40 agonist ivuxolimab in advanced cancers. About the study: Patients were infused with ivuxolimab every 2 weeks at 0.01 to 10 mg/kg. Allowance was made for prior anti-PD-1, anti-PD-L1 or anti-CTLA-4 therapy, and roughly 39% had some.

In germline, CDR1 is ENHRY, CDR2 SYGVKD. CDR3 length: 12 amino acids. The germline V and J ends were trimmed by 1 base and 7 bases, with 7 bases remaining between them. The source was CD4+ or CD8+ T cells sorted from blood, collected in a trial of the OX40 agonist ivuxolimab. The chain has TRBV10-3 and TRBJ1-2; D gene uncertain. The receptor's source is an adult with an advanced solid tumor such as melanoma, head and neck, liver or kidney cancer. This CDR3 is CAISEYRAGYTF. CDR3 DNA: TGTGCCATCAGTGAGTACAGAGCTGGCTACACCTTC.